The TCR beta chain under discussion was sequenced for a study of blood T cell repertoires in COVID-19. Background on the study: Acute-phase and convalescent COVID-19 samples originated in the United States, Italy and Spain.

Authors' methods: Estimated nucleated cell counts came from reference gene primer amplification. Generated by immunoSEQ multiplex PCR, the TCRdb table keeps only in-frame clones and is missing some. For V, J and clone size, that table is used; D and trimming come from the DNA. The table records about 140,000 clones, about 86% of them present only once. The ends were cut back, 0 bases at V and 9 bases at J, with 20 bases in the middle. This CDR3 comprises 16 residues. CDR1 MGHRA and CDR2 YSYEKL come from the germline V gene. The rearrangement joins TRBV4-1 to TRBJ2-5, with D possibly matching TRBD2 (6 bases). The TCR comes from a woman between 55 and 75 years old with acute or convalescent COVID-19. The material sequenced was peripheral blood. The CDR3 nucleotides are TGCGCCAGCAGCCAAGAAGATCGGCTAGCGCTTAGACCCCAGTACTTC. Its translation: CASSQEDRLALRPQYF.